This T cell receptor beta chain was captured in a study of blood T cell repertoires in COVID-19. Study-wide background: The study drew acute and convalescent COVID-19 samples from the United States, Italy and Spain. The analysed material was cDNA or gDNA that came from T cells, B-cell-depleted T cells, or PBMCs.

Methods used by the authors: Researchers report that nucleated cell counts were estimated from reference gene primer amplification. The method was immunoSEQ multiplex PCR; TCRdb's version includes in-frame clones alone and lacks a portion of them. The V and J calls and clone size were taken over from that table, and D and trimming were inferred from the DNA. Seen here are around 250,000 clones, approximately 90% observed once, and the top ten hold approximately 3%. V lost 7 bases and J lost 3; bases outside the gene matches: 10. The CDR3 contains 16 residues. The germline CDR1 and CDR2 sequences are MNHEY and SMNVEV (reference sequence). Assignment of participants to cohorts was predicated upon participant-reported clinical history.

V is TRBV27 and J is TRBJ2-7; 12 nucleotides agree with TRBD2. The origin of this receptor is a man aged 35-49 years who had been exposed to COVID-19. The sequenced sample consisted of PBMCs or T cells enriched from blood (not recorded which). For the CDR3, the DNA is TGTGCCAGCACTCGCCTTTCGGGACTAGCGGGCTACGAGCAGTACTTC. Residues: CASTRLSGLAGYEQYF.